The 31 T cell receptor beta chains given below trace back to one sample, sequenced in a study of blood T cell repertoires in COVID-19. The repertoire was sequenced with immunoSEQ multiplex PCR; TCRdb's copy has only in-frame clones and lacks some. The sample contains about 190,000 clones, approximately 86% of which appear only once. The sample consisted of peripheral blood. The receptors derive from a man between 40 and 49 years old with active or convalescent COVID-19.

In this sample, this clone turned up once. The gene calls are TRBV7-2 and TRBJ1-1; no firm D call. Trimming shortened V by 2 bases and J by 9 bases, and 7 bases separated the two germline ends. In germline, CDR1 is SGHTA, CDR2 FQGNSA. This CDR3 contains 11 residues. The CDR3 loop is CASSLYTKAFF. The CDR3 coding sequence is TGTGCCAGCAGCTTATACACCAAAGCTTTCTTT.

The V call is TRBV3-1 (or the pseudogene TRBV3-2), the J call TRBJ1-2; D is unclear. CDR1 is LGHDT, CDR2 YNNKEL, per germline (reference sequence). V gave up 1 base and J gave up 4 bases, with 4 bases separating them. CDR3 length: 12 residues. The CDR3 sequence: CASSQARYGYTF. The CDR3 nucleotides read TGTGCCAGCAGCCAAGCCCGCTATGGCTACACCTTC.

The rearrangement links TRBV4-2 to TRBJ1-4; no firm D call. CDR1 and CDR2 (germline): LGHNA, YNFKEQ. V lost 2 bases and J 4 bases, leaving 14 bases between the germline ends. The CDR3 spans 16 residues. In nucleotides, the CDR3 is TGTGCCAGCAGCCAAAGTTTGGCTCGGGGTAATGAAAAACTGTTTTTT. This gives the protein CASSQSLARGNEKLFF.

The genes are TRBV19 and TRBJ2-2; D not certain. Trimming left V 5 bases short and J 7 bases short, with 11 bases between. The CDR3 covers 13 residues. Germline values: CDR1 LNHDA, CDR2 SQIVND (reference sequence). The CDR3 protein is CASSARSVGELFF. The DNA for the CDR3 is TGTGCCAGTAGTGCCCGGTCGGTCGGGGAGCTGTTTTTT.

As concerns this clone: Other nucleotide sequences from this sample produce the same CDR3. The rearrangement joins TRBV30 to TRBJ1-5; perhaps TRBD1 as D (6 bases). Trimming took 2 bases from V and 2 from J, leaving 7 bases between them. The CDR3 sequence is 13 residues long. Germline V lookup: CDR1 GTSNPN, CDR2 SVGIG (reference sequence). Here the CDR3 DNA reads TGTGCCTGGAGTCCAGGGGGCAATCAGCCCCAGCATTTT. It is translated as CAWSPGGNQPQHF.

The V gene is TRBV4-1, the J gene TRBJ2-3; 7 nucleotides agree with TRBD2. The CDR3 consists of 16 residues. After removal of 4 bases from V and 2 bases from J, the junction contained 9 bases not matched to a gene. The germline V gene has CDR1 MGHRA and CDR2 YSYEKL. This chain's CDR3 is CASSRGSGGTTDTQYF. For the CDR3, the DNA is TGCGCCAGCAGCCGAGGTTCGGGGGGAACCACAGATACGCAGTATTTT.

CDR3 region: CASSQGDRRAYGYTF. As DNA, the CDR3 is TGTGCCAGCAGCCAAGGGGACAGGCGCGCCTATGGCTACACCTTC. The V call is TRBV3-1 (or the pseudogene TRBV3-2), the J call TRBJ1-2; 8 nucleotides align to TRBD1. Germline V lookup: CDR1 LGHDT, CDR2 YNNKEL (reference sequence). This CDR3 contains 15 residues. Trimming cost V 1 base and J 4 bases; bases outside gene matches: 5.

In DNA form, the CDR3 reads TGTGCCAGCAGCTTCGACAGGGATGGAGAGACCCAGTACTTC. Translating gives CASSFDRDGETQYF. The chain recombines TRBV5-5 with TRBJ2-5; 7 positions match TRBD1. Germline trimming cut 2 bases from V and 4 bases from J; bases unmatched to any gene: 5. The germline V gene has CDR1 SGHKS and CDR2 YYEKEE (reference sequence). The CDR3 runs to 14 residues.

In this sample, this clone turned up once. CDR3: CASSRRQGRNSPLHF. DNA of the CDR3: TGTGCCAGCAGCCGCAGACAGGGGCGTAATTCACCCCTCCACTTT. J is TRBJ1-6 and V is TRBV5-8, with 8 bases lining up with TRBD1. Germline V gene data show CDR1 as SGHTS and CDR2 as YDEGEE. The CDR3 totals 15 residues. J gave up 6 bases and V 4 bases, and 6 bases lay outside the gene matches.

This rearrangement joins TRBV6-6 to TRBJ1-4, with TRBD1 matching over 10 bases. V was pared by 5 bases and J by 7 bases, with 4 bases of the junction left unmatched. Germline V gene lookup returns CDR1 MNHNY and CDR2 SVGAGI (reference sequence). This CDR3 has 14 amino acids. The CDR3, as DNA: TGTGCCAGCAGTGACAGGGGGCTGAGTGAAAAACTGTTTTTT. Its translation: CASSDRGLSEKLFF.

The genes are TRBV28 and TRBJ1-1; D gene uncertain. Germline-derived CDR1 and CDR2 are MDHEN and SYDVKM. CDR3 length equals 14 residues. Trimming removed 1 base from V and 4 bases from J, with 10 bases in between. CDR3 in amino acids: CASSLFGWSTEAFF. CDR3 bases: TGTGCCAGCAGTTTATTCGGGTGGTCCACTGAAGCTTTCTTT.

The chain links TRBV11-2 to TRBJ1-1; D perhaps matches TRBD1 (6 bases). Germline-derived CDR1 and CDR2 are SGHAT and FQNNGV. The CDR3 loop spans 14 amino acids. Trimming left V 5 bases short and J 0 bases short, with 10 bases between. The CDR3 nucleotides read TGTGCCAGCAGCCCTCGGACAGTGAACACTGAAGCTTTCTTT. Protein sequence: CASSPRTVNTEAFF.

J is TRBJ1-2 and V is TRBV5-1, with D possibly being TRBD1 (6 bases). This CDR3 has 13 amino acids. The germline CDR1 and CDR2 sequences are SGHRS and YFSETQ. V was trimmed by 4 bases and J by 7 bases, leaving 14 bases between them. The CDR3 region has the DNA TGCGCCAGCAGCGTGTCAGGGGATCTTGGCTACACCTTC. Translated: CASSVSGDLGYTF.

The gene calls are TRBV12-3 or TRBV12-4 and TRBJ2-7, with D maybe TRBD2 (5 bases). There are 12 residues in the CDR3. The germline V and J ends were trimmed by 6 bases and 7 bases, with 13 bases remaining between them. CDR3 amino acids: CASSPDGEEQYF. CDR3 DNA sequence: TGTGCCAGCAGCCCGGACGGGGAGGAGCAGTACTTC.

This clone was picked up one time. The chain employs TRBV28 and TRBJ2-1, with TRBD1 identical over 8 bases. Germline V gene sequence: CDR1 MDHEN, CDR2 SYDVKM. The CDR3 is 15 amino acids. J lost 7 bases, V lost 8 bases, and 13 bases had no gene match. Here the CDR3 DNA reads TGTGCCAGCCTGACCAGAAGGACAGGGAGGAATGAGCAGTTCTTC. It codes for CASLTRRTGRNEQFF.

The rearrangement uses TRBV29-1 and TRBJ2-5; a possible D gene is TRBD1 (6 bases). Per the germline V gene, CDR1 is SQVTM and CDR2 is ANQGSEA. CDR3 length: 13 amino acids. Deletions cut 6 bases from V and 4 bases from J, with 15 bases between. The CDR3 DNA is TGCAGCGTCGCCCCCAGGGGACGAGAGACCCAGTACTTC. Encoded protein: CSVAPRGRETQYF.

This chain connects TRBV21-1 to TRBJ1-2; the tabulated D call, TRBD1, remains unverified against the DNA. TRBV21-1 is a pseudogene locus. CDR3 length: 14 residues. The CDR3 protein is CASSPHSTGFGYTF. As DNA, the CDR3 is TGTGCCAGCAGCCCCCACTCGACAGGTTTCGGCTACACCTTC.

This chain connects TRBV5-8 to TRBJ2-3; 10 bases line up with TRBD2. This CDR3 has 17 residues. V lost 0 bases, J lost 0 bases, and 4 bases stayed unmatched. Looked up from germline, CDR1 is SGHTS and CDR2 is YDEGEE. CDR3 coding DNA: TGTGCCAGCAGCTTGGCACTAGCGGGGTCTAGCACAGATACGCAGTATTTT. It codes for CASSLALAGSSTDTQYF.

The rearrangement uses TRBV7-3 and TRBJ2-3, with 8 bases matching TRBD1. Germline assignment: CDR1 SGHTA and CDR2 FQGTGA. This CDR3 is built from 13 residues. The junction had 0 bases not matched to a gene; V was cut back by 1 base and J by 6 bases. CDR3 DNA sequence: TGTGCCAGCAGCTTAAGGGACAGGGATACGCAGTATTTT. Its translation is CASSLRDRDTQYF.

The rearrangement uses TRBV28 and TRBJ1-4; 10 bases line up with TRBD1. J was trimmed by 12 bases and V by 8 bases; bases with no gene match: 15. The CDR3 runs to 15 residues. Germline CDR1 MDHEN, CDR2 SYDVKM. CDR3 loop: CASGTGTGAGGELFF. Written as DNA, the CDR3 is TGTGCCAGCGGGACCGGGACAGGGGCGGGCGGGGAACTGTTTTTT.

The chain links TRBV24-1 to TRBJ2-2; the D gene is possibly TRBD1 (6 bases). V lost 4 bases and J 7 bases, leaving 15 bases between the germline ends. Germline V CDR1 and CDR2: KGHDR, SFDVKD. The CDR3 has 15 residues. The CDR3 bases are TGTGCCACCAGTGAGCCAAAAGGGGGATACGGGGAGCTGTTTTTT. This codes for CATSEPKGGYGELFF.

V usage is TRBV19 and J usage is TRBJ2-1; 7 positions match TRBD1. J lost 4 bases, V lost 6 bases, and 9 bases had no gene match. CDR3 length: 15 residues. Germline V lookup: CDR1 LNHDA, CDR2 SQIVND (reference sequence). The CDR3 nucleotides read TGTGCCAGTAGAACACACACGACAGGGTACAATGAGCAGTTCTTC. The encoded protein is CASRTHTTGYNEQFF.

The rearrangement links TRBV7-8 to TRBJ1-3; D not resolved. Germline V CDR1 and CDR2: SGHVS, FQNEAQ. Trimming shortened V by 1 base and J by 0 bases, and 4 bases separated the two germline ends. This CDR3 is 14 amino acids long. The CDR3 nucleotides read TGTGCCAGCAGCTTAGGTCTCTCTGGAAACACCATATATTTT. Its protein product is CASSLGLSGNTIYF.

This chain links TRBV7-6 with TRBJ1-2; D ambiguous. The germline V gene encodes CDR1 SGHVS and CDR2 FNYEAQ. The V end was cut by 2 bases, the J end by 0 bases, with 19 bases between. The CDR3 consists of 18 residues. In DNA, the CDR3 is TGTGCCAGCAGCTTAAATACAGCCGAGCATAACTCTAACTATGGCTACACCTTC. Translation: CASSLNTAEHNSNYGYTF.

The sample holds one count of this clone. J is TRBJ1-1 and V is TRBV11-1, with D possibly TRBD1 on 6 matching bases. Looked up from germline, CDR1 is SGHAT and CDR2 is FQDESV (reference sequence). This CDR3 is built from 16 residues. Trimming cost V 4 bases and J 0 bases, with 15 bases left between them. CDR3 loop: CASSSPTGQLNTEAFF. The CDR3 nucleotides read TGTGCCAGCAGCTCACCCACGGGACAATTGAACACTGAAGCTTTCTTT. Supplemented by reference TRBV11-1 and TRBJ1-1, the full variable domain reads EAEVAQSPRYKITEKSQAVAFWCDPISGHATLYWYRQILGQGPELLVQFQDESVVDDSQLPKDRFSAERLKGVDSTLKIQPAELGDSAMYLCASSSPTGQLNTEAFFGQGTRLTVV.

The rearrangement uses TRBV15 and TRBJ1-2; 7 bases match TRBD1. The CDR3 contains 15 residues. The V gene end was trimmed by 0 bases and the J gene end by 7 bases; junction bases not matched to a gene: 8. Germline values: CDR1 LNHNV, CDR2 YYDKDF (reference sequence). The CDR3 DNA reads TGTGCCACCAGCAGAGAGGGTGGGACAGTGAGTGGCTACACCTTC. It translates to CATSREGGTVSGYTF. The full variable domain, its missing parts supplied by reference TRBV15 and TRBJ1-2, is DAMVIQNPRYQVTQFGKPVTLSCSQTLNHNVMYWYQQKSSQAPKLLFHYYDKDFNNEADTPDNFQSRRPNTSFCFLDIRSPGLGDTAMYLCATSREGGTVSGYTFGSGTRLTVV.

This sequence joins TRBV5-1 and TRBJ2-3, with unresolved D. Between the trimmed V and J ends, which lost 0 bases and 2 bases, there was a span of 7 bases. The germline gives CDR1 SGHRS, CDR2 YFSETQ. The CDR3 has 14 residues. The CDR3 loop is CASSLGRVTDTQYF. In DNA, the CDR3 is TGCGCCAGCAGCTTGGGACGGGTCACAGATACGCAGTATTTT.

V gene TRBV5-4 combines with J gene TRBJ2-2; 11 positions match TRBD2. V lost 3 bases and J lost 2; bases outside the gene matches: 6. Germline CDR1 reads SGHNT; CDR2 reads YYREEE (reference sequence). The length of the CDR3 is 17 residues. The CDR3 coding sequence is TGTGCCAGCAGCTCACCTAGCGGGGGGACCAACACCGGGGAGCTGTTTTTT. Its translation: CASSSPSGGTNTGELFF.

V gene TRBV27 combines with J gene TRBJ2-7, with 8 nucleotides matching TRBD1. Germline-derived CDR1 and CDR2 are MNHEY and SMNVEV (reference sequence). The V gene end was trimmed by 7 bases and the J gene end by 5 bases; junction bases not matched to a gene: 10. This CDR3 region has 14 residues. CDR3 region: CASKRGTGGNEQYF. The CDR3 DNA reads TGTGCCAGCAAGCGAGGGACAGGAGGGAACGAGCAGTACTTC.

The chain couples TRBV9 to TRBJ2-7, with D tentatively TRBD2 (5 bases). The CDR3 extends over 15 amino acids. V gave up 0 bases and J gave up 3 bases, with 13 bases separating them. Per the germline V gene, CDR1 is SGDLS and CDR2 is YYNGEE. CDR3 region: CASSVAGGPHYEQYF. CDR3 DNA sequence: TGTGCCAGCAGCGTAGCGGGCGGGCCTCACTACGAGCAGTACTTC.

This clone was counted a few times. This chain links TRBV10-3 with TRBJ1-6; 7 bases are a match to TRBD1. CDR1 is ENHRY, CDR2 SYGVKD, per germline. The CDR3 totals 15 residues. The ends lost 0 bases at V and 7 bases at J; junction bases unmatched: 3. The CDR3 region is CAISESTGKNSPLHF. CDR3 bases: TGTGCCATCAGTGAGTCGACAGGGAAGAATTCACCCCTCCACTTT.